The present T cell receptor beta chain was sequenced within a study of shared clonotypes between healthy human individuals. Study results and caveats: Against clonotypes common to all four donors, non-shared ones had lower generation probabilities. Large sequencing depth failed to make sorted-subset sequencing complete, rarefaction showed. Memory subsets generally showed lower estimated richness than naive subsets.

The V end was cut by 1 base, the J end by 5 bases, with 9 bases between. This CDR3 comprises 13 residues. In germline, CDR1 is MNHNS, CDR2 SASEGT. Measured with immunoSEQ multiplex PCR; TCRdb has only the in-frame clones, and not every one. Among roughly 1,800,000 clones listed, about 95% were seen once. As for this clone: The antigen remains unidentified.

Naive CD8 cells lacked CD45RO and underwent positive selection for CCR7, leaving out terminally differentiated effector memory CD45RA+ cells. This clonotype was obtained from a man between 18 and 29 years old in good health. The chain employs TRBV6-1 and TRBJ2-7; TRBD1 is a possible D gene (5 bases). Sequencing used naive CD8+ T cells sorted from blood. Here the CDR3 reads CASSEGQINEQYF. The CDR3 DNA sequence: TGTGCCAGCAGTGAAGGACAGATAAACGAGCAGTACTTC.